This TCR beta chain emerged from a study of T cell responses to AZD1222 COVID-19 vaccine. The study's findings and limits: At 160-218 and 743-854, vaccine-associated CD4 TCRs were dominant, and they spanned spike. The peak T cell response came first, and repertoires were sampled only after it. Once two AZD1222 doses were given, Spike-specific TCR breadth and depth went up. Donors, mostly white British, included more females; clonal diversity was possibly underestimated.

The germline gives CDR1 LGHNT, CDR2 FRNRAP. Trimming removed 2 bases at V and 4 bases at J, with 7 bases between. The CDR3 totals 13 residues. Regarding this clone: The antigen is undetermined.

Method: immunoSEQ multiplex PCR; TCRdb's copy keeps in-frame clones and lacks some. The table lists approximately 150,000 clones, roughly nine tenths of them singletons. The receptor comes from an adult in good health. This chain connects TRBV12-5 to TRBJ2-3; D gene uncertain. The sample in question was peripheral blood, obtained on day 0 of MenACWY control vaccination. The CDR3 DNA reads TGTGCTAGTGGTTTGTTAGGCGCAGATACGCAGTATTTT. Protein sequence: CASGLLGADTQYF.